This entry lists 31 T cell receptor beta chains sequenced from one sample in a study of graft-versus-host responses after intestinal transplantation. Repertoires were generated with immunoSEQ multiplex PCR, while TCRdb's copy carries only in-frame clones and drops some. Among approximately 20,000 clones listed, around nine tenths were seen once. Sequences were derived from PBMCs, sampled 220 to 240 days after intestinal transplant. The receptors here all came from a human patient who received an intestinal transplant, so some T cells may come from the graft donor.

The chain uses TRBV5-4 and TRBJ2-5; possible D gene TRBD2, 5 bases. The V and J ends lost 4 bases and 5 bases respectively, with 15 bases between them. Germline V lookup: CDR1 SGHNT, CDR2 YYREEE (reference sequence). The CDR3 loop spans 14 amino acids. The CDR3 loop is CASSAGWVPETQYF. The CDR3, as DNA: TGTGCCAGCAGCGCGGGTTGGGTGCCGGAGACCCAGTACTTC. Drawing the rest from reference TRBV5-4 and TRBJ2-5, the complete variable domain is ETGVTQSPTHLIKTRGQQVTLRCSSQSGHNTVSWYQQALGQGPQFIFQYYREEENGRGNFPPRFSGLQFPNYSSELNVNALELDDSALYLCASSAGWVPETQYFGPGTRLLVL.

The gene calls are TRBV4-1 and TRBJ2-5, with unresolved D. The germline V gene has CDR1 MGHRA and CDR2 YSYEKL. This CDR3 is built from 15 residues. V was pared by 4 bases and J by 4 bases, with 16 bases between. This CDR3 reads CASSPTDGLGETQYF. The CDR3 DNA is TGCGCCAGCAGCCCAACGGACGGGCTAGGAGAGACCCAGTACTTC.

V usage is TRBV4-2 and J usage is TRBJ2-2, with D possibly TRBD1 on 6 matching bases. V was clipped by 3 bases and J by 0 bases, with 11 bases between them. Germline CDR1 and CDR2: LGHNA and YNFKEQ. This CDR3 contains 16 residues. This CDR3 reads CASSHKQGTNTGELFF. The CDR3, as DNA: TGTGCCAGCAGCCACAAACAGGGTACGAACACCGGGGAGCTGTTTTTT.

The chain joins TRBV4-1 to TRBJ1-5; no clear D gene. This CDR3 contains 14 residues. V shed 1 base and J shed 0 bases, with 4 bases lying between them. The germline V gene encodes CDR1 MGHRA and CDR2 YSYEKL. For the CDR3, the DNA is TGCGCCAGCAGCCAAGGCTTTAGCAATCAGCCCCAGCATTTT. Protein product: CASSQGFSNQPQHF.

V usage is TRBV11-1 and J usage is TRBJ2-3; 7 nucleotides align to TRBD1. CDR3 length equals 14 residues. In germline, CDR1 is SGHAT, CDR2 FQDESV (reference sequence). The J segment lost 4 bases and the V segment lost 5 bases, leaving 6 bases of the junction unmatched. DNA for the CDR3: TGTGCCAGCAGCCGCGGGCAGGGGGCAGATACGCAGTATTTT. Translation: CASSRGQGADTQYF.

The chain uses TRBV4-1 and TRBJ1-5; 9 bases match TRBD1. J lost 4 bases, V lost 5 bases, and 18 bases had no gene match. The CDR3 covers 19 residues. The germline gives CDR1 MGHRA, CDR2 YSYEKL. The CDR3 reads CASSNSPGQGINGNQPQHF. Here the CDR3 DNA reads TGCGCCAGCAGCAACTCTCCGGGACAGGGTATTAATGGAAATCAGCCCCAGCATTTT.

J is TRBJ1-2 and V is TRBV14; D gene uncertain. CDR1 SGHDN and CDR2 FVKESK come from the germline V gene. The CDR3 totals 16 residues. V was pared by 0 bases and J by 4 bases, with 15 bases between. CDR3 amino acids: CASSQEGGGSFYGYTF. CDR3 nucleotides: TGTGCCAGCAGCCAAGAGGGAGGAGGCTCTTTCTATGGCTACACCTTC.

The V call is TRBV27, the J call TRBJ2-7, with D possibly TRBD1 on 6 matching bases. Trimming took off 0 bases at V and 3 bases at J, with 6 bases between the two ends. The CDR3 runs to 13 residues. CDR1 is MNHEY, CDR2 SMNVEV, per germline (reference sequence). The CDR3 region is CASSLSGGYEQYF. Here the CDR3 DNA reads TGTGCCAGCAGTTTATCAGGGGGCTACGAGCAGTACTTC.

CDR3 DNA: TGCGCCACCCGGGACACCGGTTCTGGGGAGCTGTTTTTT. This encodes CATRDTGSGELFF. The V and J genes are TRBV5-1 and TRBJ2-2, with D possibly TRBD1 on 6 matching bases. This CDR3 region has 13 residues. Trimming removed 9 bases from V and 8 bases from J, with 17 bases in between. The germline CDR1 and CDR2 sequences are SGHRS and YFSETQ. Supplemented by reference TRBV5-1 and TRBJ2-2, the full variable domain reads KAGVTQTPRYLIKTRGQQVTLSCSPISGHRSVSWYQQTPGQGLQFLFEYFSETQRNKGNFPGRFSGRQFSNSRSEMNVSTLELGDSALYLCATRDTGSGELFFGEGSRLTVL.

V and J are TRBV6-1 and TRBJ1-1; unclear D gene. Trimming stripped 0 bases from V and 0 bases from J, with 2 bases between. The CDR3 contains 13 residues. CDR1 is MNHNS and CDR2 is SASEGT in the germline V gene. The CDR3 loop is CASSEAMNTEAFF. The CDR3 DNA is TGTGCCAGCAGTGAAGCGATGAACACTGAAGCTTTCTTT.

The rearrangement links TRBV7-2 to TRBJ2-1, with TRBD1 matching over 7 bases. The germline V gene has CDR1 SGHTA and CDR2 FQGNSA. The CDR3 is 16 amino acids. J gave up 4 bases and V 3 bases, and 9 bases lay outside the gene matches. CDR3 DNA: TGTGCCAGCAGCTTGGGTTCCGGGACAGTATACAATGAGCAGTTCTTC. This gives the protein CASSLGSGTVYNEQFF.

The V call is TRBV6-1, the J call TRBJ1-6; D ambiguous. CDR3 length: 13 amino acids. Germline loops: CDR1 MNHNS, CDR2 SASEGT. The ends were cut back, 1 base at V and 11 bases at J, with 9 bases in the middle. The CDR3 protein is CASSEGVYPPLHF. CDR3 nucleotide sequence: TGTGCCAGCAGTGAAGGGGTTTATCCACCCCTCCACTTT.

The V gene is TRBV18, the J gene TRBJ1-2; D uncertain. The CDR3 has 13 residues. Looked up from germline, CDR1 is KGHSH and CDR2 is LQKENI. The germline V and J ends were trimmed by 3 bases and 6 bases, with 11 bases remaining between them. CDR3: CASSPPGSDGYTF. The DNA of the CDR3 is TGTGCCAGCTCACCGCCTGGTTCTGATGGCTACACCTTC.

The CDR3 nucleotides read TGTGCCATCAGCGGGACCGCTACTTACAATGAGCAGTTCTTC. It yields the protein CAISGTATYNEQFF. The rearrangement joins TRBV10-3 to TRBJ2-1; D possibly matches TRBD1 or TRBD2 (5 bases each). CDR1 and CDR2 from the germline V gene are ENHRY and SYGVKD. CDR3 size: 14 residues. The germline V and J ends were trimmed by 6 bases and 4 bases, with 13 bases remaining between them.

The genes are TRBV6-6 and TRBJ1-2, with TRBD1 as a possible D gene (6 bases). Per germline, CDR1 MNHNY and CDR2 SVGAGI (reference sequence). The ends were cut back, 6 bases at V and 7 bases at J, with 15 bases in the middle. This CDR3 region has 13 residues. CDR3 region: CASRPTGYSGYTF. In DNA, the CDR3 is TGTGCCAGCAGGCCCACAGGGTATTCTGGCTACACCTTC.

The count of this clone is one. The chain links TRBV2 to TRBJ2-1; 8 positions agree with TRBD2. CDR3 length: 15 amino acids. Losses at the gene ends were 2 bases for V and 4 bases for J; bases not matched to a gene: 4. Per germline, CDR1 SNHLY and CDR2 FYNNEI. The CDR3 spells CASSERGGFYNEQFF. CDR3 DNA sequence: TGTGCCAGCAGTGAACGGGGGGGCTTTTACAATGAGCAGTTCTTC.

This clone appeared a single time. The V call is TRBV15, the J call TRBJ2-1; 7 positions agree with TRBD2. This CDR3 has 16 amino acids. J gave up 4 bases and V 5 bases, and 11 bases lay outside the gene matches. The germline gives CDR1 LNHNV, CDR2 YYDKDF (reference sequence). CDR3 residues: CATSGEPSGQYNEQFF. The CDR3 DNA reads as TGTGCCACCAGCGGTGAGCCTAGCGGACAATACAATGAGCAGTTCTTC.

This chain connects TRBV11-3 to TRBJ2-5; no clear D. CDR3 length: 14 residues. The germline gives CDR1 SGHNT, CDR2 YENEEA. Trimming removed 2 bases from V and 1 base from J, with 8 bases in between. The CDR3 is CASSLRPTQETQYF. CDR3 DNA sequence: TGTGCCAGCAGCTTAAGGCCAACCCAAGAGACCCAGTACTTC. Using reference TRBV11-3 and TRBJ2-5 for the parts outside the CDR3, the full variable domain is EAGVVQSPRYKIIEKKQPVAFWCNPISGHNTLYWYLQNLGQGPELLIRYENEEAVDDSQLPKDRFSAERLKGVDSTLKIQPAELGDSAVYLCASSLRPTQETQYFGPGTRLLVL.

The chain is built from TRBV7-9 and TRBJ1-3; D perhaps matches TRBD1 (5 bases). This CDR3 is built from 17 residues. Germline V gene lookup returns CDR1 SEHNR and CDR2 FQNEAQ (reference sequence). V shed 6 bases and J shed 0 bases, with 18 bases lying between them. CDR3 bases: TGTGCCAGCAGTCAGGGCCCCCCATCGAGCTCTGGAAACACCATATATTTT. Protein product: CASSQGPPSSSGNTIYF.

The chain uses TRBV5-1 and TRBJ1-3; 8 positions match TRBD1. The trim removed 0 bases at V and 0 bases at J, leaving 2 bases unmatched. This CDR3 has 16 residues. The germline CDR1 and CDR2 sequences are SGHRS and YFSETQ. Here the CDR3 reads CASSLGDRRSGNTIYF. DNA of the CDR3: TGCGCCAGCAGCTTGGGGGACAGGCGCTCTGGAAACACCATATATTTT.

This chain links TRBV10-1 with TRBJ1-1; D uncertain. CDR1 WNHNN and CDR2 SYGVQD come from the germline V gene (reference sequence). The CDR3 is 13 amino acids. The V gene lost 6 bases and the J gene lost 4 bases, with 12 bases spanning the gap. Here the CDR3 DNA reads TGCGCCAGCAGCCAAGCCCCCGGCACTGAAGCTTTCTTT. This codes for CASSQAPGTEAFF.

The chain carries TRBV6-6 and TRBJ1-1; no clear D gene. CDR1 and CDR2 from the germline V gene are MNHNY and SVGAGI (reference sequence). The CDR3 is 14 amino acids. Trimming stripped 0 bases from V and 1 base from J, with 6 bases between. CDR3 sequence reads: CASSYSVGNTEAFF. The CDR3 DNA sequence: TGTGCCAGCAGTTACTCCGTAGGGAACACTGAAGCTTTCTTT.

J is TRBJ1-2 and V is TRBV5-6; D uncertain. The V gene lost 1 base and the J gene lost 7 bases, with 11 bases spanning the gap. Germline CDR1 is SGHDT and CDR2 is YYEEEE. This CDR3 comprises 13 residues. Here the CDR3 reads CASSLKTESGYTF. The DNA of the CDR3 is TGTGCCAGCAGCTTGAAAACAGAAAGTGGCTACACCTTC.

J is TRBJ2-3 and V is TRBV7-6, with 11 nucleotides matching TRBD2. The CDR3 length is 19 residues. Germline-derived CDR1 and CDR2 are SGHVS and FNYEAQ. V lost 1 base and J lost 3; bases outside the gene matches: 12. The CDR3 reads CASSLGPSGGPTSTDTQYF. The CDR3 DNA reads TGTGCCAGCAGCTTAGGACCTAGCGGGGGGCCCACCTCGACAGATACGCAGTATTTT.

There are a few counts of this clone. The chain recombines TRBV5-1 with TRBJ2-1; TRBD2 aligns across 9 bases. The CDR3 runs to 16 residues. The ends lost 0 bases at V and 10 bases at J; junction bases unmatched: 11. Germline CDR1 SGHRS, CDR2 YFSETQ. The CDR3 DNA follows: TGCGCCAGCAGCTTGGGGGTTAGCGGGGGAGGGGAGGAGCAGTTCTTC. It encodes CASSLGVSGGGEEQFF.

The gene calls are TRBV6-1 and TRBJ1-2; 9 positions match TRBD1. This CDR3 has 15 residues. With 5 bases clipped from V and 1 base from J, the junction kept 5 bases outside the gene matches. Germline V gene sequence: CDR1 MNHNS, CDR2 SASEGT. This chain's CDR3 is CASSKWDRDNYGYTF. Written as DNA, the CDR3 is TGTGCCAGCAGTAAGTGGGACAGGGATAACTATGGCTACACCTTC.

J is TRBJ2-4 and V is TRBV4-1; D is perhaps TRBD1 (6 bases). The V end was cut by 3 bases, the J end by 6 bases, with 18 bases between. Germline V gives CDR1 MGHRA, CDR2 YSYEKL. CDR3 length: 16 residues. This CDR3 is CASSQPTGPTINIQYF. The CDR3 DNA follows: TGCGCCAGCAGCCAGCCGACAGGCCCCACCATAAACATTCAGTACTTC.

The chain has TRBV6-6 and TRBJ1-5, with TRBD1 matching 7 bases. The CDR3 sequence is 16 residues long. CDR1 and CDR2 (germline): MNHNY, SVGAGI (reference sequence). The V segment lost 0 bases and the J segment 2 bases; nucleotides outside the gene matches: 4. CDR3 in DNA: TGTGCCAGCAGTTACTCGGTAGGACAGGGCAATCAGCCCCAGCATTTT. Translation: CASSYSVGQGNQPQHF.

This chain connects TRBV5-1 to TRBJ2-5, with 8 bases that match TRBD2. This CDR3 spans 15 amino acids. J was trimmed by 5 bases and V by 4 bases; bases with no gene match: 10. The germline V gene encodes CDR1 SGHRS and CDR2 YFSETQ. The DNA for the CDR3 is TGCGCCAGCAGCCGGTGGGCGGGGGGAATGGAGACCCAGTACTTC. Protein product: CASSRWAGGMETQYF.

The rearrangement uses TRBV11-3 and TRBJ2-5; a weak D match, TRBD1 (5 bases). This CDR3 has 14 residues. Germline V gene sequence: CDR1 SGHNT, CDR2 YENEEA. Trimming removed 5 bases from V and 0 bases from J, with 10 bases in between. CDR3 coding DNA: TGTGCCAGCAGCGCCGACAGTTACCAAGAGACCCAGTACTTC. Encoded protein: CASSADSYQETQYF. The full variable domain, with the rest looked up from reference TRBV11-3 and TRBJ2-5, is EAGVVQSPRYKIIEKKQPVAFWCNPISGHNTLYWYLQNLGQGPELLIRYENEEAVDDSQLPKDRFSAERLKGVDSTLKIQPAELGDSAVYLCASSADSYQETQYFGPGTRLLVL.

The chain recombines TRBV30 with TRBJ2-7, with D tentatively TRBD1 (6 bases). The CDR3 has 13 residues. Trimming removed 1 base at V and 6 bases at J, with 13 bases between. In germline, CDR1 is GTSNPN, CDR2 SVGIG (reference sequence). CDR3 residues: CAWSEGDGVEQYF. CDR3 nucleotides: TGTGCCTGGAGTGAGGGGGACGGGGTCGAGCAGTACTTC.